One and the same sample provided the 16 T cell receptor beta chains below, sequenced in a study of T cells after yellow fever vaccination. Via MiXCR, TCRdb re-called the 5' RACE reads, giving one row per CDR3 protein. The sample lists some 32,000 distinct CDR3 sequences; 5% to 8.5% were seen once. The material was PBMCs, either bulk or a sorted T-cell subset (CD4+, CD8+, memory, or dextramer-sorted; not recorded which), obtained on the day of the first yellow fever vaccination. These receptors were taken from a man between 18 and 35 years old who received the YFV17D yellow fever vaccine.

J is TRBJ1-3 and V is TRBV7-2; D not certain. Germline loops: CDR1 SGHTA, CDR2 FQGNSA. V gave up 7 bases and J gave up 2 bases, with 15 bases separating them. The CDR3 is 15 residues long. The CDR3 sequence is CASTVVGFTGNTIYF. In DNA form, the CDR3 reads TGTGCCAGCACCGTGGTAGGGTTTACTGGAAACACCATATATTTT.

The V call is TRBV6-1, the J call TRBJ2-5, with 13 bases matching TRBD2. The CDR3 has 15 amino acids. Looked up from germline, CDR1 is MNHNS and CDR2 is SASEGT. After removal of 4 bases from V and 4 bases from J, the junction contained 3 bases not matched to a gene. The CDR3 protein is CASSALAGGPETQYF. CDR3 bases: TGTGCCAGCAGTGCACTAGCGGGGGGGCCAGAGACCCAGTACTTC.

Ten or more counts support this clonotype. The genes are TRBV4-1 and TRBJ2-2; either TRBD1 or TRBD2 may fit D (6 bases each). Deletions cut 3 bases from V and 1 base from J, with 15 bases between. The germline V gene encodes CDR1 MGHRA and CDR2 YSYEKL. This CDR3 has 17 amino acids. CDR3 sequence: CASSHPRGRKNTGELFF. The CDR3 nucleotides read TGCGCCAGCAGCCACCCCCGGGGGCGGAAGAACACCGGGGAGCTGTTTTTT.

This clonotype was detected ten times or more. The V gene is TRBV18, the J gene TRBJ1-1; D gene unclear. V was shortened by 0 bases and J by 7 bases, with 6 bases between the two germline ends. The CDR3 contains 12 residues. Germline V lookup: CDR1 KGHSH, CDR2 LQKENI. As DNA, the CDR3 is TGTGCCAGCTCACCACCGGTCAGTGAAGCTTTCTTT. This translates into CASSPPVSEAFF.

Details on this clonotype: A read error may explain this, as a much larger clone is one base away. The final CDR3 position lacks the conserved phenylalanine or tryptophan, pointing to a likely read error. It is unclear where the CDR3 begins or ends on the DNA, so no DNA is shown, and the CDR3 is as TCRdb lists it. The CDR3 loop is CASSFSTGYTYL. The chain is built from TRBV12-3 or TRBV12-4 and TRBJ2-7. The CDR3 spans 12 residues, counting both ends.

There are many counts of this clonotype. The chain carries TRBV9 and TRBJ1-1, with D perhaps matching TRBD1 (5 bases). The CDR3 is made up of 15 amino acids. CDR1 and CDR2 (germline): SGDLS, YYNGEE. V was pared by 5 bases and J by 0 bases, with 14 bases between. The CDR3 is CASRKIGGVNTEAFF. DNA of the CDR3: TGTGCCAGCAGGAAAATCGGGGGGGTGAACACTGAAGCTTTCTTT.

This clonotype was picked up many times. This rearrangement joins TRBV18 to TRBJ2-1; TRBD1 agrees at 8 bases. The germline gives CDR1 KGHSH, CDR2 LQKENI. This CDR3 is built from 15 residues. V lost 3 bases and J lost 4; bases outside the gene matches: 5. The CDR3 region is CASSPQQGAYNEQFF. The CDR3 nucleotides are TGTGCCAGCTCACCCCAGCAGGGGGCGTACAATGAGCAGTTCTTC.

This clonotype has more than one count but fewer than ten. V is TRBV28 and J is TRBJ1-3; maybe TRBD1 (6 bases). The CDR3 has 16 amino acids. The V end lost 7 bases, the J end lost 0 bases, and 16 bases lay between the germline ends. Looked up from germline, CDR1 is MDHEN and CDR2 is SYDVKM. The CDR3 region has the DNA TGTGCCAGCATCAAGGGGGGCCAGTTCTCTGGAAACACCATATATTTT. Protein: CASIKGGQFSGNTIYF.

In its sample, this clonotype was seen many times. V gene TRBV7-2 combines with J gene TRBJ1-5; D remains unclear. The length of the CDR3 is 12 residues. Germline V gene lookup returns CDR1 SGHTA and CDR2 FQGNSA. Between the trimmed V and J ends, which lost 0 bases and 6 bases, there was a span of 3 bases. CDR3 nucleotide sequence: TGTGCCAGCAGCTTAGCCCCTCAGCCCCAGCATTTT. This translates into CASSLAPQPQHF. The full variable domain, in which reference TRBV7-2 and TRBJ1-5 provide the parts outside the CDR3, is GAGVSQSPSNKVTEKGKDVELRCDPISGHTALYWYRQSLGQGLEFLIYFQGNSAPDKSGLPSDRFSAERTGGSVSTLTIQRTQQEDSAVYLCASSLAPQPQHFGDGTRLSIL.

This clonotype was seen a few times. The chain is built from TRBV15 and TRBJ1-6, with D maybe TRBD1 (6 bases). Germline V lookup: CDR1 LNHNV, CDR2 YYDKDF (reference sequence). Trimming stripped 3 bases from V and 6 bases from J, with 15 bases between. This CDR3 contains 16 residues. The CDR3 loop is CATSRSREGGNSPLHF. Here the CDR3 DNA reads TGTGCCACCAGCAGGTCGAGGGAAGGGGGTAATTCACCCCTCCACTTT.

This clonotype occurred many times. The chain is built from TRBV29-1 and TRBJ2-5; D might be TRBD1 (8 bases). The CDR3 has 13 amino acids. V shed 5 bases and J shed 1 base, with 11 bases lying between them. The germline gives CDR1 SQVTM, CDR2 ANQGSEA. CDR3: CSVSGTGQETQYF. The CDR3 nucleotides are TGCAGCGTTAGCGGGACAGGCCAAGAGACCCAGTACTTC.

This clonotype was seen repeatedly, ten times or more. This chain links TRBV5-1 with TRBJ2-1, with 8 bases that match TRBD2. The germline CDR1 and CDR2 sequences are SGHRS and YFSETQ. With V trimmed by 4 bases and J by 0 bases, 9 bases remained unmatched. The length of the CDR3 is 17 residues. The CDR3 sequence: CASSPGGTLSSYNEQFF. Written as DNA, the CDR3 is TGCGCCAGCAGCCCGGGGGGGACTCTGAGCTCCTACAATGAGCAGTTCTTC.

This clonotype has a count of ten or more. The chain links TRBV5-6 to TRBJ2-7, with 9 bases aligning to TRBD1. CDR1 and CDR2 from the germline V gene are SGHDT and YYEEEE. Trimming removed 4 bases from V and 4 bases from J; junction bases left unmatched: 3. The length of the CDR3 is 13 residues. The CDR3 DNA is TGTGCCAGCAGCGGGGGACAGGGATACGAGCAGTACTTC. Translated, it gives CASSGGQGYEQYF. Supplemented by reference TRBV5-6 and TRBJ2-7, the full variable domain reads DAGVTQSPTHLIKTRGQQVTLRCSPKSGHDTVSWYQQALGQGPQFIFQYYEEEERQRGNFPDRFSGHQFPNYSSELNVNALLLGDSALYLCASSGGQGYEQYFGPGTRLTVT.

This clonotype was recorded at least ten times. The genes are TRBV19 and TRBJ1-2; D is ambiguous. The ends were cut back, 6 bases at V and 5 bases at J, with 13 bases in the middle. The CDR3 runs to 13 residues. Germline lookup yields CDR1 LNHDA and CDR2 SQIVND (reference sequence). The CDR3 loop is CASSVNGQYGYTF. CDR3 sequence (DNA): TGTGCCAGTAGCGTAAACGGGCAGTATGGCTACACCTTC.

Ten or more counts support this clonotype. V gene TRBV5-1 combines with J gene TRBJ2-3, with D possibly matching TRBD1 (6 bases). The germline CDR1 and CDR2 sequences are SGHRS and YFSETQ. Trimming removed 0 bases from V and 1 base from J, with 9 bases in between. The CDR3 is made up of 15 amino acids. CDR3 amino acids: CASSLVGQGTDTQYF. The CDR3 region has the DNA TGCGCCAGCAGCTTGGTGGGACAAGGCACAGATACGCAGTATTTT.

The genes are TRBV7-9 and TRBJ1-6, with D possibly being TRBD1 (6 bases). Germline CDR1 is SEHNR and CDR2 is FQNEAQ (reference sequence). The CDR3 spans 15 residues. V lost 3 bases, J lost 10 bases, and 16 bases lay in between. The chain's CDR3 is CASSLAGARSSPLHF. The CDR3 DNA reads as TGTGCCAGCAGCTTGGCAGGGGCGCGGAGCTCACCCCTCCACTTT.